Below are 10 T cell receptor beta chains sequenced from a single sample in a study of vaccination and CD4 T cells after COVID-19. Treatment of the sample: approximately 11-day PBMC culture with coronavirus spike peptide pools or control peptides (ViraFEST assay). The Oncomine TCR Beta short-read assay was applied to DNA of cultured CD4+ T cells. MiXCR was run by TCRdb on the PCR reads, yielding one entry per CDR3 protein. The repertoire holds over 10,000 distinct CDR3 sequences, 27% seen once, with 25% to 30% in the top ten. The antigens these receptors bind are not known. The sample here was CD4+ T cells from blood, cultured in vitro, taken before SARS-CoV-2 vaccination. The receptors come from a human donor who received a COVID-19 vaccine.

This chain joins TRBV4-2 and TRBJ1-5; tentative D call: TRBD1 (6 bases). Deletions cut 2 bases from V and 5 bases from J, with 16 bases between. The CDR3 is 16 amino acids. Germline lookup yields CDR1 LGHNA and CDR2 YNFKEQ. CDR3 loop: CASSQFGQGRDQPQHF. The CDR3 bases are TGTGCCAGCAGCCAATTCGGGCAGGGGCGGGATCAGCCCCAGCATTTT.

The gene calls are TRBV29-1 and TRBJ1-6, with 7 bases that match TRBD1. Trimming cost V 4 bases and J 9 bases; bases outside gene matches: 12. Germline V CDR1 and CDR2: SQVTM, ANQGSEA. The CDR3 runs 15 residues. CDR3 sequence: CSVGEDTGESSPLHF. The DNA of the CDR3 is TGCAGCGTTGGGGAAGATACAGGGGAAAGTTCACCCCTCCACTTT. The full variable domain, its missing parts supplied by reference TRBV29-1 and TRBJ1-6, is SAVISQKPSRDICQRGTSLTIQCQVDSQVTMMFWYRQQPGQSLTLIATANQGSEATYESGFVIDKFPISRPNLTFSTLTVSNMSPEDSSIYLCSVGEDTGESSPLHFGNGTRLTVT.

This chain uses TRBV7-2 with TRBJ2-1; 12 bases fit TRBD2. Trimming removed 5 bases from V and 7 bases from J; junction bases left unmatched: 6. Germline V lookup: CDR1 SGHTA, CDR2 FQGNSA. The CDR3 consists of 15 residues. The CDR3 here is CASSPKTSGGNEQFF. CDR3 nucleotides: TGTGCCAGCAGCCCGAAGACTAGCGGGGGTAATGAGCAGTTCTTC.

V gene TRBV7-9 combines with J gene TRBJ2-3; D may be TRBD2 (5 bases). The CDR3 covers 13 residues. The germline CDR1 and CDR2 sequences are SEHNR and FQNEAQ (reference sequence). With 4 bases removed from V and 2 bases from J, the gap between germline ends came to 7 bases. The CDR3 sequence is CASSYGLTDTQYF. DNA of the CDR3: TGTGCCAGCAGCTATGGACTCACAGATACGCAGTATTTT.

This clonotype has more than one count but fewer than ten. The CDR3 sequence is CAWSVGGDDTQYF. The CDR3 DNA sequence: TGTGCCTGGAGTGTGGGAGGGGACGATACGCAGTATTTT. This rearrangement joins TRBV30 to TRBJ2-3, with TRBD2 matching 7 bases. This CDR3 is 13 amino acids long. V was clipped by 0 bases and J by 6 bases; unmatched bases: 3. Germline V lookup: CDR1 GTSNPN, CDR2 SVGIG (reference sequence).

This clonotype was counted between two and nine times. V and J are TRBV20-1 and TRBJ1-1; D gene unclear. The CDR3 runs 10 residues. V lost 6 bases and J lost 5, with 7 bases in between. The germline V gene encodes CDR1 DFQATT and CDR2 SNEGSKA (reference sequence). As DNA, the CDR3 is TGCAGTGCCCAGGCAACTGAAGCTTTCTTT. This sequence encodes CSAQATEAFF.

The rearrangement links TRBV6-1 to TRBJ1-2; no clear D. Trimming took off 8 bases at V and 4 bases at J, with 8 bases between the two ends. Germline CDR1 and CDR2: MNHNS and SASEGT. The CDR3 consists of 11 residues. The CDR3 DNA reads TGTGCCAGCGCCGGTACCTATGGCTACACCTTC. Translation: CASAGTYGYTF.

This chain uses TRBV19 with TRBJ2-3; D perhaps matches TRBD1 (6 bases). The ends were cut back, 2 bases at V and 1 base at J, with 13 bases in the middle. Germline lookup yields CDR1 LNHDA and CDR2 SQIVND (reference sequence). CDR3 size: 16 residues. CDR3 in amino acids: CASSIMTGSGTDTQYF. The CDR3 nucleotides are TGTGCCAGTAGTATAATGACAGGTTCCGGCACAGATACGCAGTATTTT.

This clonotype was observed a handful of times. This rearrangement joins TRBV19 to TRBJ1-2, with TRBD1 identical over 7 bases. The J segment lost 0 bases and the V segment lost 5 bases, leaving 12 bases of the junction unmatched. Germline V lookup: CDR1 LNHDA, CDR2 SQIVND (reference sequence). This CDR3 spans 17 amino acids. CDR3 protein: CASSLQGREVSNYGYTF. The CDR3 DNA follows: TGTGCCAGTAGTCTACAGGGGAGGGAAGTATCTAACTATGGCTACACCTTC. Full variable domain (remainder filled in from reference TRBV19 and TRBJ1-2): DGGITQSPKYLFRKEGQNVTLSCEQNLNHDAMYWYRQDPGQGLRLIYYSQIVNDFQKGDIAEGYSVSREKKESFPLTVTSAQKNPTAFYLCASSLQGREVSNYGYTFGSGTRLTVV.

This chain's CDR3 is CASSFGTGYYGYTF. CDR3 in DNA: TGCGCCAGCAGCTTCGGGACAGGGTACTATGGCTACACCTTC. This chain connects TRBV5-1 to TRBJ1-2, with 9 nucleotides matching TRBD1. V was clipped by 2 bases and J by 3 bases; unmatched bases: 2. CDR1 SGHRS and CDR2 YFSETQ come from the germline V gene. The CDR3 runs 14 residues.